The 13 T cell receptor beta chains reported below all come from one sample, sequenced in a study of shared clonotypes between healthy human individuals. This table comes from immunoSEQ multiplex PCR, and its TCRdb copy is limited to in-frame clones, with some not included. The data hold millions of clones, with around 90% observed a single time. Sequenced: naive CD4+ T cells sorted from blood. Described subset: CD45RA+ positively selected. These receptors originate from a man aged 18-30 years in good health.

This clone was recorded once. CDR3 region: CASAESSYNEQFF. CDR3 coding DNA: TGTGCCAGCGCGGAGAGCTCCTACAATGAGCAGTTCTTC. The V gene is TRBV11-2, the J gene TRBJ2-1; D is undetermined. Trimming left V 8 bases short and J 0 bases short, with 8 bases between. The germline V gene has CDR1 SGHAT and CDR2 FQNNGV. This CDR3 is 13 amino acids long.

The rearrangement links TRBV4-3 to TRBJ2-6; D uncertain. V was trimmed by 3 bases and J by 0 bases, leaving 15 bases between them. CDR1 is LGHNA and CDR2 is YSLEER in the germline V gene. This CDR3 has 18 residues. CDR3 residues: CASSQNHMSFSGANVLTF. In nucleotides, the CDR3 is TGCGCCAGCAGCCAGAATCACATGAGCTTCTCTGGGGCCAACGTCCTGACTTTC.

Note on this clone: Other DNA sequences within the sample encode an identical CDR3. The V call is TRBV18, the J call TRBJ2-3; D is perhaps TRBD1 (6 bases). Trimming shortened V by 4 bases and J by 0 bases, and 8 bases separated the two germline ends. This CDR3 region has 14 residues. Per germline, CDR1 KGHSH and CDR2 LQKENI. This chain's CDR3 is CASSLDRSTDTQYF. For the CDR3, the DNA is TGTGCCAGCTCACTTGACAGGAGCACAGATACGCAGTATTTT.

The chain couples TRBV7-6 to TRBJ2-2, with 11 bases lining up with TRBD2. The V segment lost 7 bases and the J segment 7 bases; nucleotides outside the gene matches: 17. This CDR3 comprises 18 residues. From germline, CDR1 is SGHVS and CDR2 FNYEAQ. CDR3 sequence reads: CASTIMGLAGGHSGELFF. The CDR3, as DNA: TGTGCCAGCACCATAATGGGGCTAGCGGGGGGCCACAGCGGGGAGCTGTTTTTT.

This clone was recorded only once. V is TRBV15 and J is TRBJ2-3; D is ambiguous. The germline V gene encodes CDR1 LNHNV and CDR2 YYDKDF (reference sequence). Trimming took off 8 bases at V and 1 base at J, with 10 bases between the two ends. The CDR3 loop spans 13 amino acids. The CDR3, as DNA: TGTGCCACCCGGCGGCAAGGCACAGATACGCAGTATTTT. It is translated as CATRRQGTDTQYF.

The rearrangement links TRBV10-3 to TRBJ1-2, with TRBD1 as a possible D gene (6 bases). CDR1 is ENHRY and CDR2 is SYGVKD in the germline V gene. The length of the CDR3 is 14 residues. Deletions cut 4 bases from V and 2 bases from J, with 11 bases between. The CDR3 reads CAISVQGENYGYTF. The DNA for the CDR3 is TGTGCCATCAGTGTACAGGGCGAAAACTATGGCTACACCTTC.

Concerning this clone itself: Sequence at one end of the junction differs from germline and may be a read error. The genes are TRBV5-4 and TRBJ1-3; D is ambiguous. The CDR3 runs 15 residues. CDR1 SGHNT and CDR2 YYREEE come from the germline V gene (reference sequence). The CDR3 coding sequence is TGCGCCAGCAGCCAGTCAGGAGTCTCTGGAAACACCATATATTTT. Amino acids: CASSQSGVSGNTIYF.

This rearrangement joins TRBV19 to TRBJ1-5, with 11 bases fitting TRBD1. This CDR3 contains 15 residues. Trimming cost V 5 bases and J 4 bases; bases outside gene matches: 4. Germline loops: CDR1 LNHDA, CDR2 SQIVND (reference sequence). CDR3 in amino acids: CASSDGQGANQPQHF. The CDR3 nucleotides read TGTGCCAGTAGTGATGGACAGGGGGCAAATCAGCCCCAGCATTTT.

The rearrangement uses TRBV6-6 and TRBJ1-1, with a tentative D call TRBD1 (6 bases). Between the trimmed V and J ends, which lost 7 bases and 1 base, there was a span of 13 bases. The germline CDR1 and CDR2 sequences are MNHNY and SVGAGI (reference sequence). The CDR3 runs to 14 residues. CDR3 nucleotide sequence: TGTGCCAGCACCTTCGACAGGTCGAACACTGAAGCTTTCTTT. Protein sequence: CASTFDRSNTEAFF.

The chain uses TRBV6-6 and TRBJ1-2; D may be TRBD1 (6 bases). The CDR3 runs 11 residues. V was pared by 5 bases and J by 6 bases, with 7 bases between. CDR1 is MNHNY and CDR2 is SVGAGI in the germline V gene (reference sequence). In nucleotides, the CDR3 is TGTGCCAGCAGTAACAGGGATGGCTACACCTTC. Protein sequence: CASSNRDGYTF.

The CDR3 nucleotides read TGTGCCAGCAGTTCCCTAGGGCCAAAAACAGGTGGTGAGCAGTTCTTC. It codes for CASSSLGPKTGGEQFF. The chain carries TRBV6-6 and TRBJ2-1, with D maybe TRBD1 (5 bases). Per the germline V gene, CDR1 is MNHNY and CDR2 is SVGAGI (reference sequence). The CDR3 has 16 residues. The V gene lost 4 bases and the J gene lost 9 bases, with 22 bases spanning the gap.

This chain joins TRBV7-9 and TRBJ2-2; the D is unclear. The CDR3 is 12 residues long. Germline CDR1 is SEHNR and CDR2 is FQNEAQ (reference sequence). V was trimmed by 5 bases and J by 5 bases, leaving 6 bases between them. In DNA form, the CDR3 reads TGTGCCAGCAGCCAAATGACCGGGGAGCTGTTTTTT. Protein: CASSQMTGELFF.

This clone was detected once. The chain links TRBV19 to TRBJ2-1; perhaps TRBD2 as D (5 bases). The ends were cut back, 3 bases at V and 1 base at J, with 13 bases in the middle. Germline V CDR1 and CDR2: LNHDA, SQIVND (reference sequence). CDR3 length: 16 residues. CDR3 protein: CASSIGGGGSYNEQFF. The CDR3 nucleotides are TGTGCCAGTAGTATTGGTGGAGGCGGGTCCTACAATGAGCAGTTCTTC.